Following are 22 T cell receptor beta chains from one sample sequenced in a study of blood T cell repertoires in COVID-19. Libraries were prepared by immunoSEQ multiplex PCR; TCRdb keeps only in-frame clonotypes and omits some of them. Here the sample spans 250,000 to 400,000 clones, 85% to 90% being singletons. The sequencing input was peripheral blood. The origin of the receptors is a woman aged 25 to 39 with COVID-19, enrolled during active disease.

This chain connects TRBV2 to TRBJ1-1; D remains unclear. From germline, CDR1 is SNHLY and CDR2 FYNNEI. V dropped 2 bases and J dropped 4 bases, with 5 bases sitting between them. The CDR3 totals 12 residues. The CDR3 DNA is TGTGCCAGCAGTGAATTCTCCACTGAAGCTTTCTTT. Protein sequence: CASSEFSTEAFF.

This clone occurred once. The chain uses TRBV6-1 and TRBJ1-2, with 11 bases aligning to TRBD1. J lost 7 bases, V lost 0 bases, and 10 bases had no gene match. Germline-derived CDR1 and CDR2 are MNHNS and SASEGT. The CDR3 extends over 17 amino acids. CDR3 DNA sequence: TGTGCCAGCAGTGAAGCGCTATTTGGGACAGGGGGTAGTGGCTACACCTTC. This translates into CASSEALFGTGGSGYTF.

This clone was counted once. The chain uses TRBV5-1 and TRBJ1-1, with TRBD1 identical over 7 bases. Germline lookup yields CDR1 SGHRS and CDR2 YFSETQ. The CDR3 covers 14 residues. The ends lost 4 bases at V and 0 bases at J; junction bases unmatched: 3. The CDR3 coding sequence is TGCGCCAGCAGCCGGGGGACAGTGAACACTGAAGCTTTCTTT. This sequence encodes CASSRGTVNTEAFF.

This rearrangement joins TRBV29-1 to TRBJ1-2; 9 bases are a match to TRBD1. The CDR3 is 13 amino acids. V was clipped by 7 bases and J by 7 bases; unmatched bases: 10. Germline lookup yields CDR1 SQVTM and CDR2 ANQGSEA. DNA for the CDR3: TGCAGCGCCGGGGACAGGGAAGTCTCTGGCTACACCTTC. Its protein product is CSAGDREVSGYTF. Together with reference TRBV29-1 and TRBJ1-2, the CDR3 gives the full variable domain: SAVISQKPSRDICQRGTSLTIQCQVDSQVTMMFWYRQQPGQSLTLIATANQGSEATYESGFVIDKFPISRPNLTFSTLTVSNMSPEDSSIYLCSAGDREVSGYTFGSGTRLTVV.

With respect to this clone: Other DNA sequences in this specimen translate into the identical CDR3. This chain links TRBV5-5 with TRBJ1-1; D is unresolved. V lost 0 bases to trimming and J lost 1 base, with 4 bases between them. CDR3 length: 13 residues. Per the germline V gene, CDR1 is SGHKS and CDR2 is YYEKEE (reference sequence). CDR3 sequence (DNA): TGTGCCAGCAGCTTGGGGCCGAACACTGAAGCTTTCTTT. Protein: CASSLGPNTEAFF.

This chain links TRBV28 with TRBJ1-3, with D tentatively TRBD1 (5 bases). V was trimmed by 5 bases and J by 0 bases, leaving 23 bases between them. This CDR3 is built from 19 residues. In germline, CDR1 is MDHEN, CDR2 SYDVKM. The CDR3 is CASSKWGADRIRSGNTIYF. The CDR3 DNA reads TGTGCCAGCAGTAAGTGGGGCGCAGACCGGATTCGCTCTGGAAACACCATATATTTT.

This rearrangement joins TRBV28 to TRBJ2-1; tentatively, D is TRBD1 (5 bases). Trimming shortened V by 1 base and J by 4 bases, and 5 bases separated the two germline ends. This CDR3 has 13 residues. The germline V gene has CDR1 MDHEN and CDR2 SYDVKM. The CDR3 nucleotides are TGTGCCAGCAGTTTATACAGGTACAATGAGCAGTTCTTC. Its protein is CASSLYRYNEQFF. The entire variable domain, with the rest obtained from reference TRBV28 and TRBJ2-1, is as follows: DVKVTQSSRYLVKRTGEKVFLECVQDMDHENMFWYRQDPGLGLRLIYFSYDVKMKEKGDIPEGYSVSREKKERFSLILESASTNQTSMYLCASSLYRYNEQFFGPGTRLTVL.

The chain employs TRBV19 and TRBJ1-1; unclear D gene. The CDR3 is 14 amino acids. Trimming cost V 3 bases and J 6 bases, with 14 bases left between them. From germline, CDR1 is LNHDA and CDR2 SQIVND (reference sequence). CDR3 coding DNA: TGTGCCAGTAGTATGCGACCCCTCGAGGCTGAAGCTTTCTTT. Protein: CASSMRPLEAEAFF.

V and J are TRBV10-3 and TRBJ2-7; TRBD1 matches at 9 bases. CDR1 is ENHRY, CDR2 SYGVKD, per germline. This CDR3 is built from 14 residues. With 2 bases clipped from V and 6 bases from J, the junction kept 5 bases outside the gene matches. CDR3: CAISEIQGAVEQYF. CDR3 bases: TGTGCCATCAGTGAGATACAGGGGGCGGTCGAGCAGTACTTC.

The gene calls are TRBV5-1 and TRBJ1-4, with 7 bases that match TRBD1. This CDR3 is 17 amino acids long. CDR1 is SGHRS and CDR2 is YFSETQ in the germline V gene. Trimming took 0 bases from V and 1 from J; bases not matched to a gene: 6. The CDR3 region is CASSLDRGSGTNEKLFF. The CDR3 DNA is TGCGCCAGCAGCTTGGACAGGGGAAGTGGAACTAATGAAAAACTGTTTTTT.

CDR3 bases: TGTGCCAGCAGTTTCGGCCGGAGCTCCTACGAGCAGTACTTC. Its protein is CASSFGRSSYEQYF. The chain uses TRBV2 and TRBJ2-7; no definite D call. V gave up 5 bases and J gave up 0 bases, with 11 bases separating them. The CDR3 is 14 amino acids. The germline V gene has CDR1 SNHLY and CDR2 FYNNEI.

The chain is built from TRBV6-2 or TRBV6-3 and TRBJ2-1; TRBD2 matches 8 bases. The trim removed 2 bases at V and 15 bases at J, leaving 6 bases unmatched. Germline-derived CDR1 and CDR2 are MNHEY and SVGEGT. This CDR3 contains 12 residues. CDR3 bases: TGTGCCAGCAGTTACCCCGGGACTAGAGGGTTCTTC. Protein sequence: CASSYPGTRGFF.

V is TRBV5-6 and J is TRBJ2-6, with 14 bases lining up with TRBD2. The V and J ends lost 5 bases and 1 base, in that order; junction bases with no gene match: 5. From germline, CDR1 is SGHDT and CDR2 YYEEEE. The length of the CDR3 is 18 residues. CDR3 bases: TGTGCCAGCAGTTTCGGACTAGCGGGAGGATCTGGGGCCAACGTCCTGACTTTC. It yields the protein CASSFGLAGGSGANVLTF.

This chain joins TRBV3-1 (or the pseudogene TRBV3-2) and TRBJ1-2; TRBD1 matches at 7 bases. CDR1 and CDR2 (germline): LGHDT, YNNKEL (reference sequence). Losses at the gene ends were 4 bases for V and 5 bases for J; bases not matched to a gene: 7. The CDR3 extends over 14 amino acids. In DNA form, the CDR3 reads TGTGCCAGCAGCCTGGGGGACAGCTTTTATGGCTACACCTTC. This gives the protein CASSLGDSFYGYTF.

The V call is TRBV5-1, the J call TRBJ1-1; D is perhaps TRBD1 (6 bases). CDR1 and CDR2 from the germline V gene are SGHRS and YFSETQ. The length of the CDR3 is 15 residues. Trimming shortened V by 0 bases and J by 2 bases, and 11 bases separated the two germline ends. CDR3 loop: CASSLGQGTNTEAFF. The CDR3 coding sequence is TGCGCCAGCAGCTTGGGCCAGGGGACCAACACTGAAGCTTTCTTT.

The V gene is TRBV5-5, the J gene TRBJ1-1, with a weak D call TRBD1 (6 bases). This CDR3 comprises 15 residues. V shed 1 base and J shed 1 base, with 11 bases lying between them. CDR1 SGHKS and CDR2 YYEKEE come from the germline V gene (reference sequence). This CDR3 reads CASSLHIGGNTEAFF. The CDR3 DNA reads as TGTGCCAGCAGCTTGCATATAGGGGGGAACACTGAAGCTTTCTTT.

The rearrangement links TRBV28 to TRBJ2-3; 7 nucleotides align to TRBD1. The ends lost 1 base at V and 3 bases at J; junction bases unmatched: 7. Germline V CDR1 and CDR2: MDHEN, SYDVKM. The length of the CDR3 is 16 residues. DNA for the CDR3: TGTGCCAGCAGTTTATTGTCCCAACAGGGGACAGATACGCAGTATTTT. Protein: CASSLLSQQGTDTQYF. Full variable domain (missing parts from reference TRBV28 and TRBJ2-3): DVKVTQSSRYLVKRTGEKVFLECVQDMDHENMFWYRQDPGLGLRLIYFSYDVKMKEKGDIPEGYSVSREKKERFSLILESASTNQTSMYLCASSLLSQQGTDTQYFGPGTRLTVL.

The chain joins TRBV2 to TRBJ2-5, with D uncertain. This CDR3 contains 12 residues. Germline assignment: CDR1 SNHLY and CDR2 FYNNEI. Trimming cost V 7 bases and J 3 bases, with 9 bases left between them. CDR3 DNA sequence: TGTGCCAGCATGGGTCGGGAAGAGACCCAGTACTTC. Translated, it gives CASMGREETQYF.

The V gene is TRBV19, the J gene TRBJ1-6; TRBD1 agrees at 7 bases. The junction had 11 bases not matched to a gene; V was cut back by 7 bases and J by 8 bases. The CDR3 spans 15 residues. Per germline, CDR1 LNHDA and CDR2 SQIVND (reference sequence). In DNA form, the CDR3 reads TGTGCCAGTACCCCAGAGGGGGCCTCGGATTCACCCCTCCACTTT. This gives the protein CASTPEGASDSPLHF.

For the CDR3, the DNA is TGTGCCAGCAACGCAAGACAGGGGGCAACTGAAGCTTTCTTT. Its protein product is CASNARQGATEAFF. The V call is TRBV5-8, the J call TRBJ1-1, with 10 bases that match TRBD1. The CDR3 is 14 residues long. Germline trimming cut 6 bases from V and 5 bases from J; bases unmatched to any gene: 7. Germline V gene data show CDR1 as SGHTS and CDR2 as YDEGEE. Full variable domain (outside the CDR3, taken from reference TRBV5-8 and TRBJ1-1): EAGVTQSPTHLIKTRGQQATLRCSPISGHTSVYWYQQALGLGLQFLLWYDEGEERNRGNFPPRFSGRQFPNYSSELNVNALELEDSALYLCASNARQGATEAFFGQGTRLTVV.

Here the CDR3 reads CASSLEGVNTGELFF. The CDR3 DNA sequence: TGCGCCAGCAGCTTGGAAGGGGTGAACACCGGGGAGCTGTTTTTT. The chain couples TRBV5-1 to TRBJ2-2; D perhaps matches TRBD1 (5 bases). The V gene's germline CDR1 is SGHRS and CDR2 YFSETQ. This CDR3 region has 15 residues. Trimming took 0 bases from V and 1 from J, leaving 7 bases between them.

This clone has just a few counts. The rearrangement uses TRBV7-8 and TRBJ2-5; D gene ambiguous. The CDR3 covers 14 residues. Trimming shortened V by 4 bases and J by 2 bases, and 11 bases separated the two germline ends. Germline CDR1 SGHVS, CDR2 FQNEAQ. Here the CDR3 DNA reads TGTGCCAGCAGCTCCTTGGTAACTCAAGAGACCCAGTACTTC. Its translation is CASSSLVTQETQYF.